These T cell receptor beta chains were read from a single sample in a study of regulatory T cells in long-lasting Graves disease. TCRdb called the multiplex PCR reads again in MiXCR, with one record for every CDR3 protein. The sample lists fewer than 500,000 distinct CDR3 sequences, under 20% occurring once. The same specimen was also included in a second study, on T cells in Graves' hyperthyroidism and ophthalmopathy.

The sequencing here drew on peripheral blood mononuclear cells (PBMCs), taken at new diagnosis, from a patient treated with antithyroid drugs. The source of these receptors is a man aged 40-49 years with Graves disease. Both conserved end residues are part of each CDR3. Fields, in order: J gene, V gene, D gene, clone size, CDR3 protein, CDR3 DNA. The D gene is left open where the match is weak. Size is stated for part of the rows, as once, few or many counts, or as a class when the clone is expanded.

j_gene: TRBJ2-7
v_gene: TRBV12-3/TRBV12-4
d_gene: TRBD1
abundance: many
CDR3aa: CASSSLDRGEQYF
CDR3nt: TGTGCCAGCAGTTCCCTGGACAGGGGCGAGCAGTACTTC

j_gene: TRBJ2-7
v_gene: TRBV6-2/TRBV6-3
d_gene: TRBD2
abundance: few
CDR3aa: CASTPGASGRSYEQYF
CDR3nt: TGTGCCAGCACTCCAGGGGCTAGCGGGAGGTCCTACGAGCAGTACTTC

j_gene: TRBJ2-3
v_gene: TRBV5-1
d_gene: TRBD1
abundance: many
CDR3aa: CASSFDRVADTQYF
CDR3nt: TGCGCCAGCAGCTTCGACAGGGTCGCAGATACGCAGTATTTT

j_gene: TRBJ2-3
v_gene: TRBV28
d_gene: TRBD2
abundance: many
CDR3aa: CASSTPGTSGDTQYF
CDR3nt: TGTGCCAGCAGTACCCCAGGGACTAGCGGCGATACGCAGTATTTT

j_gene: TRBJ1-4
v_gene: TRBV18
d_gene: .
abundance: few
CDR3aa: CASSPRTKDEKLFF
CDR3nt: TGTGCCAGCTCACCACGCACAAAGGATGAAAAACTGTTTTTT

j_gene: TRBJ1-6
v_gene: TRBV3-1
d_gene: TRBD1
abundance: .
CDR3aa: CASSPTGQVGPLHF
CDR3nt: TGTGCCAGCAGCCCGACGGGACAGGTTGGTCCCCTCCACTTT

j_gene: TRBJ1-1
v_gene: TRBV2
d_gene: .
abundance: many
CDR3aa: CATFPQGSEAFF
CDR3nt: TGTGCCACCTTCCCCCAGGGATCTGAAGCTTTCTTT

j_gene: TRBJ2-7
v_gene: TRBV2
d_gene: TRBD1
abundance: many
CDR3aa: CASRTRDRGTYEQYF
CDR3nt: TGTGCCAGCAGAACCCGGGACAGGGGTACCTACGAGCAGTACTTC

j_gene: TRBJ1-2
v_gene: TRBV12-3/TRBV12-4
d_gene: .
abundance: many
CDR3aa: CASRQGGDYGYTF
CDR3nt: TGTGCCAGCAGGCAGGGAGGGGACTATGGCTACACCTTC

j_gene: TRBJ1-4
v_gene: TRBV6-2/TRBV6-3
d_gene: TRBD1
abundance: few
CDR3aa: CASTPTGKRLATNEKLFF
CDR3nt: TGTGCCAGCACCCCGACAGGGAAGCGGCTGGCAACTAATGAAAAACTGTTTTTT

j_gene: TRBJ1-2
v_gene: TRBV30
d_gene: .
abundance: many
CDR3aa: CAWSVRAAANYGYTF
CDR3nt: TGTGCCTGGAGTGTAAGGGCGGCAGCTAACTATGGCTACACCTTC

j_gene: TRBJ2-1
v_gene: TRBV25-1
d_gene: .
abundance: many
CDR3aa: CASSGGDEQFF
CDR3nt: TGTGCCAGCAGTGGGGGGGATGAGCAGTTCTTC

j_gene: TRBJ2-7
v_gene: TRBV5-1
d_gene: .
abundance: many
CDR3aa: CASSSRMGTPYEQYF
CDR3nt: TGCGCCAGCAGTTCGAGGATGGGGACACCCTACGAGCAGTACTTC

j_gene: TRBJ2-3
v_gene: TRBV3-1
d_gene: TRBD1
abundance: many
CDR3aa: CASSQRQGFQDTQYF
CDR3nt: TGTGCCAGCAGCCAAAGACAGGGGTTTCAAGATACGCAGTATTTT

j_gene: TRBJ2-6
v_gene: TRBV27
d_gene: .
abundance: few
CDR3aa: CASSFIAGVGANVLTF
CDR3nt: TGTGCCAGCAGTTTTATCGCAGGGGTGGGGGCCAACGTCCTGACTTTC

j_gene: TRBJ2-7
v_gene: TRBV28
d_gene: .
abundance: .
CDR3aa: CASSQGGCEQYF
CDR3nt: TGTGCCAGCAGTCAGGGGGGCTGCGAGCAGTACTTC

j_gene: TRBJ2-1
v_gene: TRBV28
d_gene: .
abundance: many
CDR3aa: CASRRRQANPYNEQFF
CDR3nt: TGTGCCAGCAGGAGGAGACAGGCCAATCCCTACAATGAGCAGTTCTTC

j_gene: TRBJ2-5
v_gene: TRBV7-8
d_gene: .
abundance: few
CDR3aa: CASSLLAGSQETQYF
CDR3nt: TGTGCCAGCAGCTTATTGGCAGGGTCCCAAGAGACCCAGTACTTC

j_gene: TRBJ2-4
v_gene: TRBV7-9
d_gene: .
abundance: many
CDR3aa: CASSPREIGHKKNIQYF
CDR3nt: TGTGCCAGCAGCCCCCGGGAGATAGGACATAAAAAAAACATTCAGTACTTC

j_gene: TRBJ1-6
v_gene: TRBV6-5
d_gene: TRBD1
abundance: many
CDR3aa: CASSYDDRGNSPLHF
CDR3nt: TGTGCCAGCAGTTACGACGACAGGGGAAATTCACCCCTCCACTTT

j_gene: TRBJ1-5
v_gene: TRBV19
d_gene: TRBD1
abundance: .
CDR3aa: CASTGQGFNQPQHF
CDR3nt: TGTGCCAGTACCGGACAGGGTTTCAATCAGCCCCAGCATTTT

j_gene: TRBJ1-2
v_gene: TRBV28
d_gene: TRBD1
abundance: many
CDR3aa: CASSQGQGEGYTF
CDR3nt: TGTGCCAGCAGCCAGGGACAGGGCGAGGGCTACACCTTC

j_gene: TRBJ2-2
v_gene: TRBV7-3
d_gene: .
abundance: .
CDR3aa: CASGDRPSLESGELFF
CDR3nt: TGCGCCAGCGGGGACAGGCCCTCCCTGGAGAGCGGGGAGCTGTTTTTT

j_gene: TRBJ2-3
v_gene: TRBV11-2
d_gene: .
abundance: many
CDR3aa: CASSFVFRPDTQYF
CDR3nt: TGTGCCAGCAGCTTTGTGTTCCGCCCAGATACGCAGTATTTT

j_gene: TRBJ1-4
v_gene: TRBV5-6
d_gene: TRBD1
abundance: .
CDR3aa: CASSLGPGQGNEKLFF
CDR3nt: TGTGCCAGCAGCTTGGGACCGGGACAGGGGAATGAAAAACTGTTTTTT

j_gene: TRBJ1-2
v_gene: TRBV27
d_gene: .
abundance: many
CDR3aa: CASSFKESGSGELYGYTF
CDR3nt: TGTGCCAGCAGTTTCAAGGAGTCGGGGTCGGGGGAATTATATGGCTACACCTTC

j_gene: TRBJ1-5
v_gene: TRBV28
d_gene: .
abundance: many
CDR3aa: CASSLSIQFDSNQPQHF
CDR3nt: TGTGCCAGCAGTCTCAGCATTCAGTTCGATAGCAATCAGCCCCAGCATTTT

j_gene: TRBJ2-1
v_gene: TRBV20-1
d_gene: .
abundance: many
CDR3aa: CSASPPENEQFF
CDR3nt: TGCAGTGCTAGCCCCCCAGAGAATGAGCAGTTCTTC

j_gene: TRBJ1-2
v_gene: TRBV5-1
d_gene: .
abundance: many
CDR3aa: CASSLGHVDNYGYTF
CDR3nt: TGCGCCAGCAGCTTGGGACACGTTGATAACTATGGCTACACCTTC

j_gene: TRBJ1-3
v_gene: TRBV15
d_gene: .
abundance: .
CDR3aa: CATSRVTQGNTIYF
CDR3nt: TGTGCCACCAGCAGAGTGACACAGGGAAACACCATATATTTT

j_gene: TRBJ2-7
v_gene: TRBV28
d_gene: .
abundance: .
CDR3aa: CASSLMALSASEQYF
CDR3nt: TGTGCCAGCAGTTTAATGGCCCTATCAGCGTCCGAGCAGTACTTC

j_gene: TRBJ2-7
v_gene: TRBV6-1
d_gene: TRBD1
abundance: .
CDR3aa: CASKPQGSSYEQYF
CDR3nt: TGTGCCAGCAAGCCACAGGGGAGCTCCTACGAGCAGTACTTC

j_gene: TRBJ2-3
v_gene: TRBV4-2
d_gene: .
abundance: .
CDR3aa: CASSQIPSPSTDTQYF
CDR3nt: TGTGCCAGCAGCCAGATCCCCTCACCCAGCACAGATACGCAGTATTTT

j_gene: TRBJ1-3
v_gene: TRBV6-5
d_gene: .
abundance: few
CDR3aa: CASSSPNPILGNTIYF
CDR3nt: TGTGCCAGCAGTTCTCCCAACCCTATACTTGGAAACACCATATATTTT

j_gene: TRBJ1-1
v_gene: TRBV27
d_gene: .
abundance: .
CDR3aa: CASSLGGHENTEAFF
CDR3nt: TGTGCCAGCAGTTTAGGAGGGCATGAGAACACTGAAGCTTTCTTT

j_gene: TRBJ2-3
v_gene: TRBV7-2
d_gene: TRBD2
abundance: many
CDR3aa: CASSARPGSLAGEGDTQYF
CDR3nt: TGTGCCAGCAGCGCTCGCCCCGGGTCACTAGCGGGAGAAGGGGATACGCAGTATTTT

j_gene: TRBJ2-4
v_gene: TRBV7-3
d_gene: TRBD2
abundance: .
CDR3aa: CASSPGLAGEVTNIQYF
CDR3nt: TGTGCCAGCAGCCCGGGACTAGCGGGAGAGGTTACAAACATTCAGTACTTC